These 5 T cell receptor beta chains were sequenced from one sample in a study of blood T cells in healthy people across ages. A second PCR, run for about 7 to 11 cycles, used a sample-barcoded 5' primer plus a J-beta primer mix. MiXCR, applied by TCRdb to the 5' RACE reads, yields one record per CDR3 protein. The repertoire holds about 1.4 million distinct CDR3 sequences, with around 59% as singletons. Sequencing was done on a sample of blood. These receptors were obtained from a man aged 18 to 30 in good health.

This clonotype was seen only a few times. The V and J genes are TRBV4-1 and TRBJ2-7; D remains unclear. Per the germline V gene, CDR1 is MGHRA and CDR2 is YSYEKL. Trimming removed 0 bases from V and 6 bases from J, with 9 bases in between. CDR3 length equals 13 residues. The CDR3 loop is CASSQEVRGEQYF. The CDR3 region has the DNA TGCGCCAGCAGCCAAGAAGTTCGTGGCGAGCAGTACTTC.

The rearrangement links TRBV7-9 to TRBJ2-1; D tentatively fits TRBD1 or TRBD2 (5 bases each). CDR1 and CDR2 from the germline V gene are SEHNR and FQNEAQ (reference sequence). The CDR3 has 15 amino acids. V gave up 5 bases and J gave up 2 bases, with 13 bases separating them. CDR3 sequence reads: CASSPGVGAYNEQFF. The CDR3 nucleotides are TGTGCCAGCAGCCCCGGGGTGGGGGCCTACAATGAGCAGTTCTTC.

This CDR3 is CSATGTNEQFF. CDR3 sequence (DNA): TGCAGTGCTACCGGGACCAATGAGCAGTTCTTC. The chain combines TRBV20-1 with TRBJ2-1; D may correspond to TRBD1 or TRBD2 (5 bases each). The CDR3 loop spans 11 amino acids. Germline V gene lookup returns CDR1 DFQATT and CDR2 SNEGSKA (reference sequence). The ends were cut back, 4 bases at V and 6 bases at J, with 7 bases in the middle.

The J gene is TRBJ2-5, the V gene TRBV27; 8 bases map to TRBD1. The DNA end is a closer match to TRBJ2-7, so the J assignment may be wrong. CDR3 size: 14 residues. Germline CDR1 and CDR2: MNHEY and SMNVEV (reference sequence). CDR3 nucleotides: TGTGCCAGCAGTTTGACAGGGGTCCCCTCCGAGCAGTACTTC. Its protein product is CASSLTGVPSEQYF.

J is TRBJ2-3 and V is TRBV5-1, with 11 bases matching TRBD2. The ends lost 3 bases at V and 8 bases at J; junction bases unmatched: 2. In germline, CDR1 is SGHRS, CDR2 YFSETQ. The CDR3 loop spans 13 amino acids. CDR3 sequence: CASSSTSGATQYF. The CDR3 DNA is TGCGCCAGCAGCTCGACTAGCGGGGCTACGCAGTATTTT.